The 7 T cell receptor beta chains reported below all come from one sample, sequenced in a study of blood T cell repertoires in COVID-19 (dated by TCRdb to 2020 to 2022). Receptor amplification or capture employed the immunoSEQ multiplex PCR assay. Sourced from immuneACCESS, this table was stored by TCRdb with only in-frame sequences that have V and J called. A share of the clones is absent; for the studies checked, an unresolved V gene accounts for under half, and the remainder has no known explanation. The sample table holds 90,000 to 100,000 clones, of which 75% to 95% were seen once. The top ten clones comprise 5% to 6% of the sample. The sequencing input was peripheral blood. The receptors were gathered from a man aged 50 or older with acute or convalescent COVID-19.

This rearrangement joins TRBV28 to TRBJ1-1; D might be TRBD1 (6 bases). The CDR3 is made up of 15 amino acids. Germline V CDR1 and CDR2: MDHEN, SYDVKM. Trimming left V 2 bases short and J 3 bases short, with 13 bases between. For the CDR3, the DNA is TGTGCCAGCAGTTTAGGAGGGGGAGGGGACACTGAAGCTTTCTTT. Its protein product is CASSLGGGGDTEAFF.

DNA of the CDR3: TGTGCCACCAGCCCACTAGCGGGACACCTGCAAACCTTC. This encodes CATSPLAGHLQTF. This rearrangement joins TRBV6-4 to TRBJ1-2; maybe TRBD1 (6 bases). CDR1 is MRHNA and CDR2 is SNTAGT in the germline V gene. V was shortened by 10 bases and J by 14 bases, with 26 bases between the two germline ends. This CDR3 has 13 residues.

Written as DNA, the CDR3 is TGTGCCAGCTCACCGGACAGGACCTACGAGCAGTACTTC. Translating gives CASSPDRTYEQYF. J is TRBJ2-7 and V is TRBV18; 7 positions match TRBD1. The CDR3 has 13 amino acids. With 3 bases clipped from V and 2 bases from J, the junction kept 1 base outside the gene matches. From germline, CDR1 is KGHSH and CDR2 LQKENI.

The chain employs TRBV7-9 and TRBJ2-5; 9 bases line up with TRBD2. CDR3 length: 19 residues. CDR1 and CDR2 from the germline V gene are SEHNR and FQNEAQ (reference sequence). V was clipped by 5 bases and J by 4 bases; unmatched bases: 20. The CDR3 spells CASSNPRSGFSGSGETQYF. CDR3 in DNA: TGTGCCAGCAGCAATCCACGTTCGGGTTTTAGCGGGAGCGGAGAGACCCAGTACTTC.

V usage is TRBV30 and J usage is TRBJ2-3; perhaps TRBD2 as D (6 bases). Deletions cut 4 bases from V and 0 bases from J, with 14 bases between. The CDR3 runs to 15 residues. Germline assignment: CDR1 GTSNPN and CDR2 SVGIG (reference sequence). CDR3 region: CAWTAPSGSTDTQYF. In DNA, the CDR3 is TGTGCCTGGACCGCCCCCAGCGGGAGCACAGATACGCAGTATTTT.

The chain is built from TRBV27 and TRBJ2-7; the match to TRBD1 covers 12 bases. The CDR3 has 15 amino acids. Germline V gene sequence: CDR1 MNHEY, CDR2 SMNVEV (reference sequence). V was pared by 3 bases and J by 5 bases, with 5 bases of the junction left unmatched. CDR3 sequence: CASSFTGQGAHEQYF. DNA of the CDR3: TGTGCCAGCAGTTTCACGGGACAGGGGGCCCACGAGCAGTACTTC.

The chain couples TRBV11-3 to TRBJ1-2; TRBD1 aligns across 9 bases. CDR3 size: 17 residues. Germline V gene lookup returns CDR1 SGHNT and CDR2 YENEEA. Germline trimming cut 5 bases from V and 0 bases from J; bases unmatched to any gene: 10. CDR3 amino acids: CASSLGGTGTTNYGYTF. For the CDR3, the DNA is TGTGCCAGCAGCCTGGGTGGGACAGGGACAACTAACTATGGCTACACCTTC.